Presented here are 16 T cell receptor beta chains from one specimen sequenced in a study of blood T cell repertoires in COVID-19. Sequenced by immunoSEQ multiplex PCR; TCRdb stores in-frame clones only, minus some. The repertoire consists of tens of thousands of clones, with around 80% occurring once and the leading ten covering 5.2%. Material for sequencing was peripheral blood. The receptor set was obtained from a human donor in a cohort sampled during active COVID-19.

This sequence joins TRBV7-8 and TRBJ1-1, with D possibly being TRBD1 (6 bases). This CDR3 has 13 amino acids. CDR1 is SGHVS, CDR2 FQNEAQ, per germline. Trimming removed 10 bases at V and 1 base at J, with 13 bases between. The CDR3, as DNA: TGTGCCACCTCTAGAGGGGGGAACACTGAAGCTTTCTTT. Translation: CATSRGGNTEAFF.

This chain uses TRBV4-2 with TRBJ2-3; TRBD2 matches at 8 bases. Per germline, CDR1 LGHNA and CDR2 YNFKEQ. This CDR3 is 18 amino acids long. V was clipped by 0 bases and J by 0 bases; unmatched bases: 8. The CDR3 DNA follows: TGTGCCAGCAGCCAAGAGTGGTCTGCGGGGGGCAGCACAGATACGCAGTATTTT. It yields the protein CASSQEWSAGGSTDTQYF.

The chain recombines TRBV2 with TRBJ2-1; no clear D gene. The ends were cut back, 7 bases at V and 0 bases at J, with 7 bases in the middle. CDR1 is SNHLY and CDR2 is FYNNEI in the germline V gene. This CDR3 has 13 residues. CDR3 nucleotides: TGTGCCAGCATGGTCAGCTCCTACAATGAGCAGTTCTTC. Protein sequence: CASMVSSYNEQFF.

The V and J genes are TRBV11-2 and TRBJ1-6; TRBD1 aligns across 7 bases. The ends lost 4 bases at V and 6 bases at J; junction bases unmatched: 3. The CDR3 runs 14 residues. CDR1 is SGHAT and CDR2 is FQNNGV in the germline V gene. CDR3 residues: CASSSGTANSPLHF. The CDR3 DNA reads TGTGCCAGCAGCTCCGGGACAGCTAATTCACCCCTCCACTTT.

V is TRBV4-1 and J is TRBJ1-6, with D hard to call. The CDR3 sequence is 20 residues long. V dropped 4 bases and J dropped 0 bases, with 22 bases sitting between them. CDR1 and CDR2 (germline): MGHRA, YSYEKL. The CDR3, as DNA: TGCGCCAGCAGCCCCATCTGGCCGACGACTTCTAACTCCTATAATTCACCCCTCCACTTT. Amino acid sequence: CASSPIWPTTSNSYNSPLHF.

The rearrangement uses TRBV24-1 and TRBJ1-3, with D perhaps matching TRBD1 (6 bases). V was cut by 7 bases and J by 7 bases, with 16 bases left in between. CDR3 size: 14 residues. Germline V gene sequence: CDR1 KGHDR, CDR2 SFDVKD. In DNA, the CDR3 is TGTGCCACCAGGGACAGACCGGGTTTTAACACCATATATTTT. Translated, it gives CATRDRPGFNTIYF.

The CDR3 DNA is TGTGCCAGCAGCTTAGGGACAGGGAGGCTTGAGCAGTACTTC. Translating it yields CASSLGTGRLEQYF. The V gene is TRBV7-9, the J gene TRBJ2-7; 8 bases agree with TRBD1. CDR1 is SEHNR and CDR2 is FQNEAQ in the germline V gene (reference sequence). The CDR3 totals 14 residues. Trimming cost V 1 base and J 7 bases; bases outside gene matches: 6. The full variable domain, completed using reference TRBV7-9 and TRBJ2-7, is DTGVSQNPRHKITKRGQNVTFRCDPISEHNRLYWYRQTLGQGPEFLTYFQNEAQLEKSRLLSDRFSAERPKGSFSTLEIQRTEQGDSAMYLCASSLGTGRLEQYFGPGTRLTVT.

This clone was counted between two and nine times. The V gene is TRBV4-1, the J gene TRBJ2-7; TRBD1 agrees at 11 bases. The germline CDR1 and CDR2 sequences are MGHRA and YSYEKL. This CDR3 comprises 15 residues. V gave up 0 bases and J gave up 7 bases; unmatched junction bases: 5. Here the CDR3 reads CASSQEGTGGWEQYF. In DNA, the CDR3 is TGCGCCAGCAGCCAAGAAGGGACAGGGGGATGGGAGCAGTACTTC.

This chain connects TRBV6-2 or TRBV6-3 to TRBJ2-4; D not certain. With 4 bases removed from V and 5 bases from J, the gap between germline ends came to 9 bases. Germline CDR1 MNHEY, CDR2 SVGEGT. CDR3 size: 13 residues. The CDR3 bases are TGTGCCAGCAGTTCCGGGTTCCAAAACATTCAGTACTTC. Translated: CASSSGFQNIQYF.

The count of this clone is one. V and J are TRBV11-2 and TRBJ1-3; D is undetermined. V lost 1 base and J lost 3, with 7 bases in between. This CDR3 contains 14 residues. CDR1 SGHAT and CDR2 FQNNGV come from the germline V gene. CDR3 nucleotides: TGTGCCAGCAGCTTAGGGCGGGATGGAAACACCATATATTTT. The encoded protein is CASSLGRDGNTIYF.

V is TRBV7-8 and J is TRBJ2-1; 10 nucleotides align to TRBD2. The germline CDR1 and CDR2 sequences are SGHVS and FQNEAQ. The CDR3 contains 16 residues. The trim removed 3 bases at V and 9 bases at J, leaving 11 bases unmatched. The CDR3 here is CASSLDTSGAESEQFF. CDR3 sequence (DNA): TGTGCCAGCAGCTTGGATACTAGCGGGGCGGAGAGTGAGCAGTTCTTC.

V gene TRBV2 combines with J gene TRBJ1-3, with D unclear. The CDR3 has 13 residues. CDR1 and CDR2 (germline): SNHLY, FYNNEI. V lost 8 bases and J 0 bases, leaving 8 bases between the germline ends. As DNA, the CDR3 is TGTGCCAGCTCCCGGGACTCTGGAAACACCATATATTTT. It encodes CASSRDSGNTIYF. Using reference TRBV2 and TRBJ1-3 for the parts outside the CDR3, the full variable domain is EPEVTQTPSHQVTQMGQEVILRCVPISNHLYFYWYRQILGQKVEFLVSFYNNEISEKSEIFDDQFSVERPDGSNFTLKIRSTKLEDSAMYFCASSRDSGNTIYFGEGSWLTVV.

This chain's CDR3 is CASRGGGGDTQYF. CDR3 nucleotide sequence: TGTGCCAGCAGAGGAGGGGGCGGCGATACGCAGTATTTT. The chain combines TRBV18 with TRBJ2-3, with D possibly being TRBD1 (7 bases). The CDR3 is 13 amino acids. With 8 bases removed from V and 6 bases from J, the gap between germline ends came to 15 bases. The V gene's germline CDR1 is KGHSH and CDR2 LQKENI.

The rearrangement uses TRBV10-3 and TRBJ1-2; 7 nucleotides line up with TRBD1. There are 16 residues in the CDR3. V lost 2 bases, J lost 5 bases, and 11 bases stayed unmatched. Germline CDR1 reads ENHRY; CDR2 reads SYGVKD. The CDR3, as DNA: TGTGCCATCAGTGAGCCGGATGACAGGGTTGGATATGGCTACACCTTC. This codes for CAISEPDDRVGYGYTF.

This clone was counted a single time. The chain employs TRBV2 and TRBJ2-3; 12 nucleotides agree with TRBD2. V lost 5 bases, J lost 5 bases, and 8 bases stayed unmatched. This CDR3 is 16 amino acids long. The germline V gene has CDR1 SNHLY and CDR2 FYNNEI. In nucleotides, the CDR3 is TGTGCCAGCAGTTTATCCATACTAGCGGGGGGAGATACGCAGTATTTT. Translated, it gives CASSLSILAGGDTQYF.

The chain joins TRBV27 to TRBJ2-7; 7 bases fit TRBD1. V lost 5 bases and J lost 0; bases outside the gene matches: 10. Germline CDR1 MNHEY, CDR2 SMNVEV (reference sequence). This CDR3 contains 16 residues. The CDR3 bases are TGTGCCAGCAGTAAAAAAGGGGGACAGTACTCCTACGAGCAGTACTTC. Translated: CASSKKGGQYSYEQYF.